This TCR beta chain was captured in a study of identical twins. Study-wide results and caveats: Out-of-frame beta chain sequences displayed weaker excess sharing between twins.

This clonotype was recorded a few times. Its specificity is unknown. Template switching added a universal primer site, and cDNA bore unique molecular identifiers. Using its own MiXCR run on the 5' RACE reads, TCRdb lists one record per CDR3 protein. The data show around 340,000 distinct CDR3 sequences, approximately 13% seen once. CDR3 length: 13 residues. The V end lost 6 bases, the J end lost 4 bases, and 12 bases lay between the germline ends. In germline, CDR1 is LGHDT, CDR2 YNNKEL (reference sequence). These same records also appear under a second study, on yellow fever vaccine responses in identical twins.

The V and J genes are TRBV3-1 and TRBJ2-5; D uncertain. The TCR originated in a woman between 18 and 29 years old in good health. Sample: CD8+ T cells sorted from blood. CDR3 nucleotides: TGTGCCAGCAGTCAGAGTCTGGGAGAGACCCAGTACTTC. It specifies CASSQSLGETQYF.